The 9 T cell receptor beta chains presented below share a single source sample, sequenced in a study of OX40 agonist ivuxolimab in advanced cancers. This table comes from immunoSEQ multiplex PCR, and its TCRdb copy is limited to in-frame clones, with some not included. The sample records around 70,000 clones, roughly 88% being singletons. Sequencing used CD4+ or CD8+ T cells sorted from blood, obtained in a trial of the OX40 agonist ivuxolimab. The receptors shown here come from an adult with an advanced solid tumor such as melanoma, head and neck, liver or kidney cancer.

This chain uses TRBV6-6 with TRBJ1-2; unclear D gene. Trimming shortened V by 2 bases and J by 3 bases, and 7 bases separated the two germline ends. Germline loops: CDR1 MNHNY, CDR2 SVGAGI (reference sequence). This CDR3 is built from 13 residues. CDR3 region: CASSYDKYYGYTF. DNA for the CDR3: TGTGCCAGCAGTTACGACAAATACTATGGCTACACCTTC.

The CDR3, as DNA: TGTGCCAGCAGCCACCCGGGACAGGGCACCTACGAGCAGTACTTC. It specifies CASSHPGQGTYEQYF. The chain has TRBV5-5 and TRBJ2-7; 9 bases fit TRBD1. The CDR3 has 15 amino acids. Unmatched junction bases numbered 7, after V lost 4 bases and J lost 2 bases. Germline CDR1 and CDR2: SGHKS and YYEKEE (reference sequence).

The gene calls are TRBV10-1 and TRBJ1-1, with D possibly TRBD1 on 6 matching bases. Germline lookup yields CDR1 WNHNN and CDR2 SYGVQD (reference sequence). Trimming took off 6 bases at V and 5 bases at J, with 19 bases between the two ends. CDR3 length: 15 amino acids. CDR3 amino acids: CASSGGHTAGTEAFF. CDR3 sequence (DNA): TGCGCCAGCAGCGGGGGACATACTGCCGGGACTGAAGCTTTCTTT.

The chain couples TRBV13 to TRBJ2-1; a weak D match, TRBD1 (5 bases). The CDR3 sequence is 14 residues long. Germline CDR1 is PRHDT and CDR2 is FYEKMQ (reference sequence). Trimming cost V 7 bases and J 1 base, with 11 bases left between them. In nucleotides, the CDR3 is TGTGCCAGCACCCCGCGGACATCCTACAATGAGCAGTTCTTC. This gives the protein CASTPRTSYNEQFF.

This chain uses TRBV5-6 with TRBJ1-2; the D gene is possibly TRBD1 (5 bases). V was clipped by 9 bases and J by 3 bases, with 18 bases between them. Germline values: CDR1 SGHDT, CDR2 YYEEEE. The CDR3 loop spans 14 amino acids. This CDR3 is CATCTLGDYYGYTF. The CDR3 DNA reads as TGTGCCACATGCACTTTGGGGGACTACTATGGCTACACCTTC.

CDR3 coding DNA: TGCAGCGTCAAGACCGGGCCCAGCTCCTACAATGAGCAGTTCTTC. Protein: CSVKTGPSSYNEQFF. This sequence joins TRBV29-1 and TRBJ2-1; D gene uncertain. CDR1 and CDR2 (germline): SQVTM, ANQGSEA. CDR3 size: 15 residues. Trimming pared 6 bases from V and 0 bases from J, leaving 15 bases between.

This sequence joins TRBV2 and TRBJ2-5; 10 bases map to TRBD2. CDR1 is SNHLY and CDR2 is FYNNEI in the germline V gene. This CDR3 has 16 amino acids. Unmatched junction bases numbered 9, after V lost 1 base and J lost 7 bases. This CDR3 is CASSEGGLAGARTQYF. CDR3 nucleotide sequence: TGTGCCAGCAGTGAAGGAGGCCTAGCGGGGGCAAGGACCCAGTACTTC. Looking up the rest from reference TRBV2 and TRBJ2-5 gives the full variable domain: EPEVTQTPSHQVTQMGQEVILRCVPISNHLYFYWYRQILGQKVEFLVSFYNNEISEKSEIFDDQFSVERPDGSNFTLKIRSTKLEDSAMYFCASSEGGLAGARTQYFGPGTRLLVL.

In DNA, the CDR3 is TGTGCCAGCAGTTACTCGCGGGATGGCTCCTACAATGAGCAGTTCTTC. Translated, it gives CASSYSRDGSYNEQFF. The V call is TRBV6-6, the J call TRBJ2-1; perhaps TRBD2 as D (6 bases). The CDR3 is 16 amino acids. CDR1 and CDR2 from the germline V gene are MNHNY and SVGAGI (reference sequence). V lost 0 bases and J lost 0, with 9 bases in between.

The chain links TRBV15 to TRBJ1-5, with D perhaps matching TRBD1 (5 bases). V was cut by 1 base and J by 0 bases, with 7 bases left in between. Germline V lookup: CDR1 LNHNV, CDR2 YYDKDF (reference sequence). The CDR3 is 15 residues long. The CDR3 DNA is TGTGCCACCAGCAGAGGGGGGAATAGCAATCAGCCCCAGCATTTT. It specifies CATSRGGNSNQPQHF.